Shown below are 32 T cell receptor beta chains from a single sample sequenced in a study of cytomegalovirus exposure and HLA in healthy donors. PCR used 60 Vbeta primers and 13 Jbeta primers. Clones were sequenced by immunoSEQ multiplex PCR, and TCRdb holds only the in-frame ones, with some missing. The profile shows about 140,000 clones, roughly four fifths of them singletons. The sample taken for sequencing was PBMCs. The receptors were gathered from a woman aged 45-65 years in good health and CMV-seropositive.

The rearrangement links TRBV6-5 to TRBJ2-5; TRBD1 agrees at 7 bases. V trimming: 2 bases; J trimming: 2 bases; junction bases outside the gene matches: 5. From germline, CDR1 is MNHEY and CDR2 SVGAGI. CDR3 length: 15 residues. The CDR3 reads CASSYLDRAQETQYF. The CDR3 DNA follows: TGTGCCAGCAGTTACCTCGACAGGGCTCAAGAGACCCAGTACTTC.

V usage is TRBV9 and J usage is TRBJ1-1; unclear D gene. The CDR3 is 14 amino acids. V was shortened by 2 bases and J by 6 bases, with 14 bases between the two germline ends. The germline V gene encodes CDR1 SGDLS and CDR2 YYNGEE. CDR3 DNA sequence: TGTGCCAGCAGCGTGGGCGCGACAATCCCTGAAGCTTTCTTT. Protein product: CASSVGATIPEAFF.

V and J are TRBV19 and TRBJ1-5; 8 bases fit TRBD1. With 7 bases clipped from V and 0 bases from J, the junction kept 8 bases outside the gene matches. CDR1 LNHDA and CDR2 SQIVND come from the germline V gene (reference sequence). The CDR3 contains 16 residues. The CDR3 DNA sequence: TGTGCCAGTAAGGCCCAACAGGGGGATAGCAATCAGCCCCAGCATTTT. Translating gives CASKAQQGDSNQPQHF.

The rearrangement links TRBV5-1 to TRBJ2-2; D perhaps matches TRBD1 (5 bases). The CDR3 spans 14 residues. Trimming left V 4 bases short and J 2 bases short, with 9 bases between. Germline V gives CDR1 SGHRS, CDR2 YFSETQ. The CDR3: CASSIRTNTGELFF. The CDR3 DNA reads TGCGCCAGCAGCATCCGGACAAACACCGGGGAGCTGTTTTTT.

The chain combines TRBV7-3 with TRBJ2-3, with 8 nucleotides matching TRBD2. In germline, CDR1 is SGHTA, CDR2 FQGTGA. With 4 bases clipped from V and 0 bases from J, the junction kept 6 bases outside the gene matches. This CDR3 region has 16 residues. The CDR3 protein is CASSSSLAGSTDTQYF. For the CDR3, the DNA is TGTGCCAGCAGCTCCAGCCTAGCGGGCAGCACAGATACGCAGTATTTT. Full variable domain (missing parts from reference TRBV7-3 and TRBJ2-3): GAGVSQTPSNKVTEKGKYVELRCDPISGHTALYWYRQSLGQGPEFLIYFQGTGAADDSGLPNDRFFAVRPEGSVSTLKIQRTERGDSAVYLCASSSSLAGSTDTQYFGPGTRLTVL.

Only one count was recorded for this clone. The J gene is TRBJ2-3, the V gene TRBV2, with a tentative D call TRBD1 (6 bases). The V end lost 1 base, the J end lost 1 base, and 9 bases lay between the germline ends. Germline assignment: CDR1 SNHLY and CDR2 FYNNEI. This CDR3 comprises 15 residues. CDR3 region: CASSEDRVGTDTQYF. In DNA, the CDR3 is TGTGCCAGCAGTGAAGACAGGGTGGGCACAGATACGCAGTATTTT.

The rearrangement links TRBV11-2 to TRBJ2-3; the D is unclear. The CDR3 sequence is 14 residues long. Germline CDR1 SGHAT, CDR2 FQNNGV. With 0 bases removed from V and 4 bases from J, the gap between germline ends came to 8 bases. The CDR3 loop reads CASSLDLSADTQYF. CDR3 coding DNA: TGTGCCAGCAGCTTAGATTTGTCTGCAGATACGCAGTATTTT.

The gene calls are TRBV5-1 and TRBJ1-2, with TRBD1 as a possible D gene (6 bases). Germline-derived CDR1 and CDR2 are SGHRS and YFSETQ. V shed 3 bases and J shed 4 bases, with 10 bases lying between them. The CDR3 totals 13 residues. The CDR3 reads CASSWGQSYGYTF. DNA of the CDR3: TGCGCCAGCAGCTGGGGACAATCCTATGGCTACACCTTC.

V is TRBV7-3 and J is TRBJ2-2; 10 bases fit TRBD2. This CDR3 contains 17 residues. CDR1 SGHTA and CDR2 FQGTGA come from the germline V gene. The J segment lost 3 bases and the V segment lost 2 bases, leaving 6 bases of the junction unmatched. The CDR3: CASSLLPGTSDTGELFF. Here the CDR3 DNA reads TGTGCCAGCAGCTTACTCCCCGGGACTAGCGACACCGGGGAGCTGTTTTTT.

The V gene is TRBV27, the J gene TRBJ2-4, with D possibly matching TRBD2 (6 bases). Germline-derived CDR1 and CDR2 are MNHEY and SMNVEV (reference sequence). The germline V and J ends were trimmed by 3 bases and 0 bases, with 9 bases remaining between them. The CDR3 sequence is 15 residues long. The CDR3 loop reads CASSLGGRAKNIQYF. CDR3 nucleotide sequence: TGTGCCAGCAGTTTGGGGGGACGAGCCAAAAACATTCAGTACTTC.

CDR3 amino acids: CASSEELGRNQPQHF. The CDR3 region has the DNA TGTGCCAGCAGTGAAGAGTTGGGCAGAAATCAGCCCCAGCATTTT. The V call is TRBV6-1, the J call TRBJ1-5, with D uncertain. The CDR3 totals 15 residues. V was cut by 1 base and J by 4 bases, with 11 bases left in between. CDR1 MNHNS and CDR2 SASEGT come from the germline V gene.

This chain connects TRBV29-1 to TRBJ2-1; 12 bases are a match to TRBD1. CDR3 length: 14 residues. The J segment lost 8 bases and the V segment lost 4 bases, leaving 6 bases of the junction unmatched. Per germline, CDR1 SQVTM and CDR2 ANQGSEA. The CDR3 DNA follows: TGCAGCGTTGCTAAGGGGACAGGGGGCTATGAGCAGTTCTTC. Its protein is CSVAKGTGGYEQFF.

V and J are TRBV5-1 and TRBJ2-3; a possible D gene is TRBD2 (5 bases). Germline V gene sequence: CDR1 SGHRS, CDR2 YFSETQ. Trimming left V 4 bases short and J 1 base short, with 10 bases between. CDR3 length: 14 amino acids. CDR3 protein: CASSVVGGTDTQYF. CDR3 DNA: TGCGCCAGCAGCGTCGTCGGGGGCACAGATACGCAGTATTTT.

The CDR3 nucleotides read TGCGCCAGCAGCTTGGTAGGCGGAGTAAGCTCACCCCTCCACTTT. Its protein is CASSLVGGVSSPLHF. The chain links TRBV5-1 to TRBJ1-6; no reliable D call. Germline values: CDR1 SGHRS, CDR2 YFSETQ. This CDR3 spans 15 amino acids. The germline V and J ends were trimmed by 0 bases and 10 bases, with 14 bases remaining between them.

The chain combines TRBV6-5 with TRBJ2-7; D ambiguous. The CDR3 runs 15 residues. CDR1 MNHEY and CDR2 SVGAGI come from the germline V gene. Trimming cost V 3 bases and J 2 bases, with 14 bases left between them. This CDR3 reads CASSYEVGQTYEQYF. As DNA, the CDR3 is TGTGCCAGCAGTTATGAGGTGGGTCAGACCTACGAGCAGTACTTC.

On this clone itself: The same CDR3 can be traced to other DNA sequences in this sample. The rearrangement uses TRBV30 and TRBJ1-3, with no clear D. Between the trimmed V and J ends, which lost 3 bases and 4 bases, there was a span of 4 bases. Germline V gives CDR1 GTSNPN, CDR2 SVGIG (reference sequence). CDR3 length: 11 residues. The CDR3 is CAWSLGNTIYF. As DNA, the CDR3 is TGTGCCTGGAGCCTAGGAAACACCATATATTTT.

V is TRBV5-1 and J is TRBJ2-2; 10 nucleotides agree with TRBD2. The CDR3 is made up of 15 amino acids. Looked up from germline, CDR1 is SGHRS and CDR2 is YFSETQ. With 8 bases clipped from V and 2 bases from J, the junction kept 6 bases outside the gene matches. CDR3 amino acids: CASSAGGPNTGELFF. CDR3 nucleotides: TGCGCCAGTTCAGCGGGAGGGCCCAACACCGGGGAGCTGTTTTTT.

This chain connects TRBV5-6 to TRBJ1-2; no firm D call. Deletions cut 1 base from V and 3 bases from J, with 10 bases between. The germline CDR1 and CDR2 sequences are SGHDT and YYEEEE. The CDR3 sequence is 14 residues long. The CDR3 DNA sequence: TGTGCCAGCAGCTTGTTTAACGGGGACTATGGCTACACCTTC. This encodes CASSLFNGDYGYTF.

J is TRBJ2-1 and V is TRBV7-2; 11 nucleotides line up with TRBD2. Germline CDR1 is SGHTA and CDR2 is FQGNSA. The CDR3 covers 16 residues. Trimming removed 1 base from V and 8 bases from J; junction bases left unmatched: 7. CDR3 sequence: CASSLGLAGGYYEQFF. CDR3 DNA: TGTGCCAGCAGCTTAGGTCTAGCGGGAGGATATTATGAGCAGTTCTTC.

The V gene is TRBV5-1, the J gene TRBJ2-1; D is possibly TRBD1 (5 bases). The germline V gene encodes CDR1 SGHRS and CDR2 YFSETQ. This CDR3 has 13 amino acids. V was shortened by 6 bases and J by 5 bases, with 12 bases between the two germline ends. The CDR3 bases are TGCGCCAGCATAGCAGGGCAGAACAATGAGCAGTTCTTC. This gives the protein CASIAGQNNEQFF.

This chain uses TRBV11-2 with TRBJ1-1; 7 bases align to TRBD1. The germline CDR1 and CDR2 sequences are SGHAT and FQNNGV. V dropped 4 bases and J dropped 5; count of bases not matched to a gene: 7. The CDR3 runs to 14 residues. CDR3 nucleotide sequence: TGTGCCAGCAGCTCCCACAGGGGAAGGACTGAAGCTTTCTTT. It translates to CASSSHRGRTEAFF.

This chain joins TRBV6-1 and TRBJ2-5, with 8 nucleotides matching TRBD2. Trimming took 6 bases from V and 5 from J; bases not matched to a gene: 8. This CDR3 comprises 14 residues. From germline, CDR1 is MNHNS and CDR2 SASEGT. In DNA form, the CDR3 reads TGTGCCAGCAGAACCCGGGGGGGCGGGGAGACCCAGTACTTC. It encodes CASRTRGGGETQYF.

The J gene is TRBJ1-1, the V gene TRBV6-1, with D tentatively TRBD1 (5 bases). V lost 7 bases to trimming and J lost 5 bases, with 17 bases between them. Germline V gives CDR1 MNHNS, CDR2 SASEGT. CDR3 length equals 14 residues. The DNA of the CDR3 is TGTGCCAGCACCTCAGTTCAGGGATGGACTGAAGCTTTCTTT. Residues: CASTSVQGWTEAFF.

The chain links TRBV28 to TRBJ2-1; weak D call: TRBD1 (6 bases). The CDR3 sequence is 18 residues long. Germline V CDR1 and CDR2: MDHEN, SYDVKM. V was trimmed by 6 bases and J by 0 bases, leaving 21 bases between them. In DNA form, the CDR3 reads TGTGCCAGCAGCCCGACAGGAGTCGTACTAAGCTCCTACAATGAGCAGTTCTTC. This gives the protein CASSPTGVVLSSYNEQFF.

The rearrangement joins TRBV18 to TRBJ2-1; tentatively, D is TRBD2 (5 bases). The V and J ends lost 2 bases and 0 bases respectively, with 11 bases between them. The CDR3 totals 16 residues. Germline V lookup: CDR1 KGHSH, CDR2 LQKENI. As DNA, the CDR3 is TGTGCCAGCTCACCAAACGGGATAAGCTCCTACAATGAGCAGTTCTTC. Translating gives CASSPNGISSYNEQFF.

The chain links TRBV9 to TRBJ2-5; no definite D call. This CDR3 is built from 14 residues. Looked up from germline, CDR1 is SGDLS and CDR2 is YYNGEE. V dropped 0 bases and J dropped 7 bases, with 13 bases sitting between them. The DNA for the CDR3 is TGTGCCAGCAGCGTAGTGGGCGAAGGTGGGACCCAGTACTTC. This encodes CASSVVGEGGTQYF.

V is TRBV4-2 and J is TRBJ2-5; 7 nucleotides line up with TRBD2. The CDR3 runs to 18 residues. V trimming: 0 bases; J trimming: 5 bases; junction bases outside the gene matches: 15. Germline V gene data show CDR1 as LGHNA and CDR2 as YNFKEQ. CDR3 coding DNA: TGTGCCAGCAGCCAAGATTACTTTGGGGGGAGGGCCGGGGAGACCCAGTACTTC. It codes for CASSQDYFGGRAGETQYF.

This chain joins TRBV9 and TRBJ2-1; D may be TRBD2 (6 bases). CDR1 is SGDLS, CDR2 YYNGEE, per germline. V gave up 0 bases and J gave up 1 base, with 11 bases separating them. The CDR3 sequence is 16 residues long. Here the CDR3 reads CASSVGDFTSYNEQFF. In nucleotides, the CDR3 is TGTGCCAGCAGCGTAGGGGACTTTACATCCTACAATGAGCAGTTCTTC.

The CDR3 is CASAGRYEQFF. DNA of the CDR3: TGTGCCAGCGCGGGGAGGTATGAGCAGTTCTTC. The chain has TRBV2 and TRBJ2-1; a weak D match, TRBD2 (6 bases). Germline V gene data show CDR1 as SNHLY and CDR2 as FYNNEI. The CDR3 is 11 residues long. V lost 8 bases and J 8 bases, leaving 10 bases between the germline ends.

The CDR3 DNA follows: TGTGCCTGGAGTAAACGGAGCACAGATACGCAGTATTTT. Protein: CAWSKRSTDTQYF. This chain joins TRBV30 and TRBJ2-3; D is unresolved. Germline CDR1 reads GTSNPN; CDR2 reads SVGIG (reference sequence). The V end was cut by 2 bases, the J end by 0 bases, with 6 bases between. The CDR3 spans 13 residues.

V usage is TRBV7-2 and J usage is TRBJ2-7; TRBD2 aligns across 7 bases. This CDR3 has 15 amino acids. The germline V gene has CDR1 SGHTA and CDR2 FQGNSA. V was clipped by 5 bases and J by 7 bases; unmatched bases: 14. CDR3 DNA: TGTGCCAGCAGCCCCCAGGCCAACGAAGCGGGAGAGCAGTACTTC. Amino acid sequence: CASSPQANEAGEQYF. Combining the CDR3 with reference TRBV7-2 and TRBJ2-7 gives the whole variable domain GAGVSQSPSNKVTEKGKDVELRCDPISGHTALYWYRQSLGQGLEFLIYFQGNSAPDKSGLPSDRFSAERTGGSVSTLTIQRTQQEDSAVYLCASSPQANEAGEQYFGPGTRLTVT.

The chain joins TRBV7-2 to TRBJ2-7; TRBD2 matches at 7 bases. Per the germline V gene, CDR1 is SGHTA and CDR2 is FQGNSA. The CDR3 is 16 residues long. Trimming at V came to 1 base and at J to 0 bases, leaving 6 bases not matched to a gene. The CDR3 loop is CASSLGDGGSSYEQYF. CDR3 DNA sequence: TGTGCCAGCAGCTTAGGTGACGGGGGGAGCTCCTACGAGCAGTACTTC.